The 24 T cell receptor beta chains below all came from one sample that was sequenced in a study of blood T cell repertoires in COVID-19. TCRdb's table, derived via immunoSEQ multiplex PCR, lists solely in-frame clones and lacks some. The data contain under 250,000 clones, around four fifths of them singletons. Sequencing was carried out using peripheral blood. The source is a woman between 45 and 65 years old with acute or convalescent COVID-19.

The chain couples TRBV28 to TRBJ2-7; D gene uncertain. CDR3 length: 11 amino acids. The germline V gene has CDR1 MDHEN and CDR2 SYDVKM. Deletions cut 5 bases from V and 6 bases from J, with 8 bases between. The DNA for the CDR3 is TGTGCCAGCAGTCAAGCGCGCGAGCAGTACTTC. This encodes CASSQAREQYF.

In its sample, this clone was seen once. The V gene is TRBV5-1, the J gene TRBJ2-2; 10 positions agree with TRBD2. Per germline, CDR1 SGHRS and CDR2 YFSETQ. CDR3 length: 15 residues. J gave up 2 bases and V 4 bases, and 2 bases lay outside the gene matches. Written as DNA, the CDR3 is TGCGCCAGCAGCCCTAGCGGGAGAAACACCGGGGAGCTGTTTTTT. Translated, it gives CASSPSGRNTGELFF.

V gene TRBV7-2 combines with J gene TRBJ2-5, with D possibly TRBD2 on 5 matching bases. Looked up from germline, CDR1 is SGHTA and CDR2 is FQGNSA. V lost 3 bases and J lost 2, with 7 bases in between. The CDR3 consists of 13 residues. Written as DNA, the CDR3 is TGTGCCAGCAGCTTGGACTCGCAAGAGACCCAGTACTTC. This codes for CASSLDSQETQYF. The variable domain in full, completed from reference TRBV7-2 and TRBJ2-5, reads GAGVSQSPSNKVTEKGKDVELRCDPISGHTALYWYRQSLGQGLEFLIYFQGNSAPDKSGLPSDRFSAERTGGSVSTLTIQRTQQEDSAVYLCASSLDSQETQYFGPGTRLLVL.

This rearrangement joins TRBV6-5 to TRBJ2-3; 14 positions agree with TRBD2. CDR3 length equals 15 residues. Trimming took 8 bases from V and 5 from J; bases not matched to a gene: 6. Germline V CDR1 and CDR2: MNHEY, SVGAGI. The CDR3: CASLGLAGAQDTQYF. CDR3 sequence (DNA): TGTGCCAGCCTGGGACTAGCGGGAGCCCAAGATACGCAGTATTTT.

This clone has a single count. The rearrangement links TRBV6-5 to TRBJ1-1; D gene ambiguous. V lost 7 bases and J 0 bases, leaving 12 bases between the germline ends. The CDR3 runs 14 residues. Per germline, CDR1 MNHEY and CDR2 SVGAGI. CDR3 sequence reads: CASTWRGMNTEAFF. The CDR3 DNA reads as TGTGCCAGCACCTGGCGGGGTATGAACACTGAAGCTTTCTTT.

Details on this clone: The same CDR3 arises from other DNA sequences in this sample as well. The chain couples TRBV27 to TRBJ2-2; D gene unclear. The germline gives CDR1 MNHEY, CDR2 SMNVEV (reference sequence). The germline V and J ends were trimmed by 5 bases and 2 bases, with 12 bases remaining between them. The CDR3 has 15 amino acids. CDR3 protein: CASSPSGRNTGELFF. DNA of the CDR3: TGTGCCAGCAGTCCCAGTGGGCGAAACACCGGGGAGCTGTTTTTT.

The chain has TRBV14 and TRBJ2-3; the match to TRBD1 covers 9 bases. This CDR3 has 15 amino acids. V lost 4 bases and J lost 3; bases outside the gene matches: 5. CDR1 is SGHDN and CDR2 is FVKESK in the germline V gene. Written as DNA, the CDR3 is TGTGCCAGCAGCCTACTACAGGGGGCAACAGATACGCAGTATTTT. Amino acid sequence: CASSLLQGATDTQYF.

This clone has a handful of counts. The chain recombines TRBV19 with TRBJ2-7; D possibly corresponds to TRBD1 (5 bases). Trimming stripped 5 bases from V and 4 bases from J, with 12 bases between. Germline assignment: CDR1 LNHDA and CDR2 SQIVND (reference sequence). The CDR3 is made up of 13 amino acids. CDR3 DNA: TGTGCCAGTAGTGGGCAGGGATGGTACGAGCAGTACTTC. Encoded protein: CASSGQGWYEQYF. The complete variable domain, with remaining parts taken from reference TRBV19 and TRBJ2-7, reads DGGITQSPKYLFRKEGQNVTLSCEQNLNHDAMYWYRQDPGQGLRLIYYSQIVNDFQKGDIAEGYSVSREKKESFPLTVTSAQKNPTAFYLCASSGQGWYEQYFGPGTRLTVT.

This clone was detected only once. In the same sample, other DNA sequences code for this CDR3. The gene calls are TRBV28 and TRBJ2-5, with D possibly matching TRBD1 (6 bases). The CDR3 has 14 amino acids. The V end lost 1 base, the J end lost 4 bases, and 10 bases lay between the germline ends. In germline, CDR1 is MDHEN, CDR2 SYDVKM. CDR3 DNA sequence: TGTGCCAGCAGTTTATCGGGCAGGGGAGAGACCCAGTACTTC. Protein product: CASSLSGRGETQYF.

The chain is built from TRBV11-2 and TRBJ1-2, with D hard to call. Between the trimmed V and J ends, which lost 1 base and 4 bases, there was a span of 7 bases. This CDR3 region has 13 residues. Germline CDR1 and CDR2: SGHAT and FQNNGV. The CDR3 nucleotides read TGTGCCAGCAGCTTAGTACAGACCTATGGCTACACCTTC. Its protein product is CASSLVQTYGYTF.

The chain uses TRBV27 and TRBJ2-6, with TRBD1 matching over 10 bases. The germline gives CDR1 MNHEY, CDR2 SMNVEV (reference sequence). This CDR3 has 17 amino acids. Trimming cost V 5 bases and J 0 bases; bases outside gene matches: 4. The CDR3 loop is CASSRDRGFSGANVLTF. The CDR3 coding sequence is TGTGCCAGCAGTCGGGACAGGGGCTTCTCTGGGGCCAACGTCCTGACTTTC.

The rearrangement uses TRBV13 and TRBJ2-2; D perhaps matches TRBD1 (5 bases). CDR1 and CDR2 (germline): PRHDT, FYEKMQ (reference sequence). The V and J ends lost 5 bases and 2 bases respectively, with 15 bases between them. The CDR3 is 16 amino acids. CDR3 sequence reads: CASSPPWGRNTGELFF. CDR3 DNA: TGTGCCAGCAGCCCCCCCTGGGGCCGTAACACCGGGGAGCTGTTTTTT.

The chain links TRBV18 to TRBJ2-5, with D possibly being TRBD2 (6 bases). The V and J ends lost 3 bases and 4 bases respectively, with 12 bases between them. The CDR3 runs 14 residues. In germline, CDR1 is KGHSH, CDR2 LQKENI. In DNA form, the CDR3 reads TGTGCCAGCTCACCTTCACCCGGGGGAGAGACCCAGTACTTC. Its translation: CASSPSPGGETQYF.

V usage is TRBV28 and J usage is TRBJ2-3; a weak D match, TRBD2 (5 bases). The V gene lost 6 bases and the J gene lost 6 bases, with 16 bases spanning the gap. The germline gives CDR1 MDHEN, CDR2 SYDVKM. The CDR3 is 14 amino acids. The CDR3 DNA reads as TGTGCCAGCAGCCGGAACTTCCGAGGGGATACGCAGTATTTT. Its translation is CASSRNFRGDTQYF.

This rearrangement joins TRBV19 to TRBJ2-7, with D perhaps matching TRBD1 (5 bases). Germline values: CDR1 LNHDA, CDR2 SQIVND (reference sequence). The V gene lost 9 bases and the J gene lost 2 bases, with 11 bases spanning the gap. The CDR3 contains 12 residues. The CDR3 DNA reads as TGTGCCAGCGGGTGGGGCCCCTACGAGCAGTACTTC. Translated, it gives CASGWGPYEQYF.

J is TRBJ2-7 and V is TRBV20-1; D is perhaps TRBD2 (5 bases). V was trimmed by 3 bases and J by 1 base, leaving 13 bases between them. The CDR3 has 14 amino acids. CDR1 is DFQATT and CDR2 is SNEGSKA in the germline V gene (reference sequence). The CDR3 DNA follows: TGCAGTGCTAGTATGCTAGCTCGATCCTACGAGCAGTACTTC. This translates into CSASMLARSYEQYF.

The rearrangement links TRBV7-2 to TRBJ2-7; D perhaps matches TRBD1 (5 bases). In germline, CDR1 is SGHTA, CDR2 FQGNSA. The CDR3 runs 13 residues. Trimming left V 0 bases short and J 8 bases short, with 11 bases between. DNA of the CDR3: TGTGCCAGCAGCTTAGCGATACAGGAAAAGCAGTACTTC. Protein product: CASSLAIQEKQYF.

The chain has TRBV24-1 and TRBJ2-3; TRBD2 aligns across 9 bases. Losses at the gene ends were 0 bases for V and 2 bases for J; bases not matched to a gene: 8. The CDR3 length is 18 residues. Per germline, CDR1 KGHDR and CDR2 SFDVKD. This CDR3 reads CATSDLLVAGEVTDTQYF. CDR3 nucleotide sequence: TGTGCCACCAGTGATTTGTTAGTAGCGGGAGAAGTCACAGATACGCAGTATTTT.

V and J are TRBV11-3 and TRBJ2-7; 8 nucleotides align to TRBD2. This CDR3 has 16 residues. The germline gives CDR1 SGHNT, CDR2 YENEEA. The junction had 10 bases not matched to a gene; V was cut back by 3 bases and J by 3 bases. The CDR3 reads CASSFRKRELVYEQYF. CDR3 sequence (DNA): TGTGCCAGCAGCTTCCGAAAGCGGGAGTTAGTCTACGAGCAGTACTTC. The whole variable domain, remainder taken from reference TRBV11-3 and TRBJ2-7, is EAGVVQSPRYKIIEKKQPVAFWCNPISGHNTLYWYLQNLGQGPELLIRYENEEAVDDSQLPKDRFSAERLKGVDSTLKIQPAELGDSAVYLCASSFRKRELVYEQYFGPGTRLTVT.

The CDR3 loop is CASSQELAVNTGELFF. The CDR3 DNA follows: TGCGCCAGCAGCCAAGAGCTAGCGGTGAACACCGGGGAGCTGTTTTTT. V usage is TRBV4-1 and J usage is TRBJ2-2, with TRBD2 matching 7 bases. The ends lost 0 bases at V and 1 base at J; junction bases unmatched: 2. CDR3 length: 16 amino acids. Germline V CDR1 and CDR2: MGHRA, YSYEKL.

The chain employs TRBV30 and TRBJ2-3, with 8 bases matching TRBD2. Germline CDR1 is GTSNPN and CDR2 is SVGIG (reference sequence). With 0 bases clipped from V and 1 base from J, the junction kept 3 bases outside the gene matches. This CDR3 comprises 15 residues. CDR3: CAWSVILAGTDTQYF. For the CDR3, the DNA is TGTGCCTGGAGTGTAATACTAGCGGGCACAGATACGCAGTATTTT.

This chain links TRBV15 with TRBJ2-3; D perhaps matches TRBD2 (6 bases). V was shortened by 1 base and J by 4 bases, with 9 bases between the two germline ends. The CDR3 covers 14 residues. Germline CDR1 is LNHNV and CDR2 is YYDKDF (reference sequence). The DNA of the CDR3 is TGTGCCACCAGCAGAGCGGGAGAAGCAGATACGCAGTATTTT. Its translation is CATSRAGEADTQYF.

The CDR3 sequence is CASSPLTSGNGEQFF. The CDR3 nucleotides read TGTGCCAGCTCACCCCTGACTAGCGGGAATGGTGAGCAGTTCTTC. This sequence joins TRBV18 and TRBJ2-1; 11 nucleotides match TRBD2. Germline loops: CDR1 KGHSH, CDR2 LQKENI. The length of the CDR3 is 15 residues. Trimming removed 3 bases from V and 9 bases from J; junction bases left unmatched: 7.

The rearrangement links TRBV7-3 to TRBJ1-2, with 10 bases identical to TRBD1. CDR1 is SGHTA, CDR2 FQGTGA, per germline. The length of the CDR3 is 13 residues. V lost 10 bases to trimming and J lost 6 bases; unmatched junction nucleotides: 8. The CDR3 DNA reads TGTGCCACCAGACCGGGACAGGGGCATGGCTACACCTTC. Translation gives CATRPGQGHGYTF. The variable domain in full, completed from reference TRBV7-3 and TRBJ1-2, reads GAGVSQTPSNKVTEKGKYVELRCDPISGHTALYWYRQSLGQGPEFLIYFQGTGAADDSGLPNDRFFAVRPEGSVSTLKIQRTERGDSAVYLCATRPGQGHGYTFGSGTRLTVV.